This T cell receptor (beta chain) was sequenced in a study of regulatory T cells in long-lasting Graves disease. Study-level points and caveats: In persistent patients, shared public clonotypes (roughly 2,800) outnumbered those in new patients (approximately 970).

This CDR3 is built from 18 residues. The V segment lost 6 bases and the J segment 2 bases; nucleotides outside the gene matches: 19. CDR1 and CDR2 (germline): SQVTM, ANQGSEA. Investigators prepared the TCR beta libraries by applying iRepertoire HTBI primers and Arm-PCR of CDR3 regions. How the authors handled the data: Samples jointly harbored 62 TRBV and about 15 TRBJ segments. TCRdb re-derived calls from the multiplex PCR reads in MiXCR, one entry per CDR3 protein. V and J calls and clone size were set by TCRdb, not the authors. The table records more than 450,000 distinct CDR3 sequences, under 20% of them present only once. This clonotype was counted at least ten times. Its antigen remains unidentified. This sample's time point: newly diagnosed GD, antithyroid drugs for less than 3 months. Extracted PBMC RNA gave rise to the TCR library. The sample was also linked to a second study, of T cells in Graves' hyperthyroidism and ophthalmopathy. That source adds: No ophthalmopathy progression within 18 months constituted stable Graves' hyperthyroidism. A median 6.5 months before onset, the model predicted ophthalmopathy.

This rearrangement joins TRBV29-1 to TRBJ2-7; 10 bases match TRBD2. The clonotype comes from a man in his forties or fifties with Graves disease. The sequenced sample was peripheral blood mononuclear cells (PBMCs), obtained at new diagnosis, from a patient treated with antithyroid drugs. The CDR3 reads CSVEGLGTSASGAYEQYF. CDR3 nucleotides: TGCAGCGTAGAGGGGCTCGGGACTAGCGCCTCAGGCGCCTACGAGCAGTACTTC.